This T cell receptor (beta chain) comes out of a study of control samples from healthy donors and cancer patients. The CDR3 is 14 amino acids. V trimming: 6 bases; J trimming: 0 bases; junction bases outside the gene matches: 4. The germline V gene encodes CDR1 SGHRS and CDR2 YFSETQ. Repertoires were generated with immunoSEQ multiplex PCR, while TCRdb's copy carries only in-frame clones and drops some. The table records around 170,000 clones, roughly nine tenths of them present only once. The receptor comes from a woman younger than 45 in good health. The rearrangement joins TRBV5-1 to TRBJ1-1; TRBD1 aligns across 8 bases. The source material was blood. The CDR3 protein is CASTGTGMNTEAFF. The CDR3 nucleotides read TGCGCCAGCACCGGGACAGGTATGAACACTGAAGCTTTCTTT.